The source of this TCR beta chain is a study of blood T cell repertoires in COVID-19. Study summary: T cells, B-cell-depleted T cells, or PBMCs supplied cDNA or gDNA.

The CDR3 is 16 residues long. Germline V gene lookup returns CDR1 MNHNS and CDR2 SASEGT. Trimming took 3 bases from V and 2 from J; bases not matched to a gene: 2. Per the original methods: Reference gene primer amplification gave nucleated cell count estimates. The data were produced by immunoSEQ multiplex PCR, yet TCRdb's version contains in-frame clones alone and is incomplete. The V and J calls and clone size are taken from that table; D and trimming were inferred from the DNA. The sample contains around 34,000 clones, around four fifths of which appear only once. Material for sequencing was peripheral blood. This chain joins TRBV6-1 and TRBJ2-2; 11 bases align to TRBD2. This clonotype was sampled from a man aged 45 to 65 with acute or convalescent COVID-19. The CDR3 is CASSDSGGANTGELFF. DNA of the CDR3: TGTGCCAGCAGTGATAGCGGGGGGGCCAACACCGGGGAGCTGTTTTTT.